Described below is a single T cell receptor (beta chain) sequence and its context. In this sample, this clonotype turned up many times. No antigen is known for it. No base qualities exist here, and no much larger clone lies one base off it. A patient counted as having stable Graves' hyperthyroidism if no progression to ophthalmopathy occurred over 18 months of follow-up. Hyperthyroidism patients were newly diagnosed, had a disease duration of under 2 months, and were aged 18 to 65 years. Exclusion was applied to patients with uncontrolled infections, other autoimmune diseases, pregnancy or lactation. Diagnoses relied on clinical symptoms, serum thyroxine and TRAb, thyroid ultrasound and orbital computed tomography. PBMCs were separated from roughly 9.3 ml of fresh peripheral blood using Ficoll-Paque density gradient centrifugation. Trizol reagent was used to extract total RNA, and RNA quality was then checked on an Agilent 2100 Bioanalyzer.

The data were taken from a study of T cells in Graves' hyperthyroidism and ophthalmopathy (dated by TCRdb to 2018 to 2020). About the investigation overall: Peripheral blood was sampled at the time of initial diagnosis, prior to any treatment. For training and testing, the approximately 92 patients in the discovery cohort were randomly divided in a 7:3 ratio. The paper describes TCR Vbeta CDR3 sequencing of 120 to 150 peripheral blood samples, made up of 40 to 45 ophthalmopathy patients, 70 to 75 hyperthyroidism patients and roughly 17 progressor patients. After blood sampling, hyperthyroidism patients were treated with methimazole at a starting dose of 30 mg daily, and ophthalmopathy patients were treated with high-dose intravenous methylprednisolone. Whether ophthalmopathy could be predicted prospectively was tested in an independent validation cohort made up of 18 to 20 hyperthyroidism patients plus 17 patients who later progressed to ophthalmopathy. To identify distinguishing TCR V-J signatures, a discovery cohort of about 100 patients was used, comprising roughly 45 with Graves' ophthalmopathy and under 60 with stable Graves' hyperthyroidism. In addition, the study compared T-cell repertoires in thyroid tissue and in blood from several Graves' hyperthyroidism patients.

As encoded in the germline V gene, CDR1 is MGHRA while CDR2 is YSYEKL. V is cut by 0 bases and J by 13 bases, and the space between the germline ends is 13 bases. The CDR3 has 13 amino acids, counting the end cysteine and phenylalanine. Just the 39-base CDR3 DNA is kept, in frame starting at base 1. The TCR beta CDR3 regions were amplified from RNA transcripts. The TCR CDR3 was subjected to a first round of RT-PCR using the HTBI primer set and the Qiagen OneStep RT-PCR kit. Libraries were constructed in a second round of multiplex PCR, after which size selection and purification were carried out. Paired-end sequencing of the libraries was performed with 100 bp reads on an Illumina HiSeq2000. Turning to the authors' computational methods: SOAPnuke was used to process the raw data, removing reads that contained adapters or uncalled bases, had a mean Phred below 15, or lacked an exact match to the constant primer or identifier. COPE v1.2.5 was used to merge high-quality paired reads, and clonotypes were defined as unique nucleotide sequences. MiTCR v1.1 was used to align the clonotypes against IMGT TRBV, TRBD and TRBJ reference segments. The analysis was restricted to V-J combinations with a frequency above 0.0001, which together covered 99% to 99.2% of the repertoires. A TCS score was defined as the ratio of F50 (clonal expansion) to E x V (chaos), with BLOSUM62-based TCRdist applied between CDR3 peptides within each V-J. Welch's t-statistics and random forest reduced around 510 V-J features to 13, which were used in a naive Bayes classifier (R e1071). The public reads were run again by TCRdb, first through fastp at Q25 and then through MiXCR, and only productive beta chains were kept. Every entry covers one CDR3 protein and lists the most common genes and DNA from its rows. These V and J calls derive from TCRdb rather than the authors' analysis. The sample table shows 300,000 to 400,000 distinct CDR3 sequences, and 13% are seen once. 9.2% of the sample rests with the top ten.

Overall study results and their limits: Most expanded thyroid clonotypes (frequency above 0.001) were also detected in blood, a finding suggesting that blood repertoires may reflect thyroid immune responses. A 13 V-J signature model separated ophthalmopathy from stable hyperthyroidism, with approximately 87% sensitivity and just under 84% specificity in cross-validation and 80%/75% in testing. In validation, progression to ophthalmopathy was predicted by the model with more than 65% sensitivity and approximately 78% specificity, a median of approximately 6.5 months before onset. Sample size was not statistically predetermined, and blinding of investigators to group allocation was not performed.

What was sequenced was blood. The chain uses TRBV4-1 and TRBJ2-1, with the identity of the D gene unclear. The receptor comes from a woman between 18 and 29 years old with Graves' hyperthyroidism. The sequenced DNA is TGCGCCAGCAGCCAAGATCGAGCGCGAACCCAGTTCTTC. Translation gives CASSQDRARTQFF.